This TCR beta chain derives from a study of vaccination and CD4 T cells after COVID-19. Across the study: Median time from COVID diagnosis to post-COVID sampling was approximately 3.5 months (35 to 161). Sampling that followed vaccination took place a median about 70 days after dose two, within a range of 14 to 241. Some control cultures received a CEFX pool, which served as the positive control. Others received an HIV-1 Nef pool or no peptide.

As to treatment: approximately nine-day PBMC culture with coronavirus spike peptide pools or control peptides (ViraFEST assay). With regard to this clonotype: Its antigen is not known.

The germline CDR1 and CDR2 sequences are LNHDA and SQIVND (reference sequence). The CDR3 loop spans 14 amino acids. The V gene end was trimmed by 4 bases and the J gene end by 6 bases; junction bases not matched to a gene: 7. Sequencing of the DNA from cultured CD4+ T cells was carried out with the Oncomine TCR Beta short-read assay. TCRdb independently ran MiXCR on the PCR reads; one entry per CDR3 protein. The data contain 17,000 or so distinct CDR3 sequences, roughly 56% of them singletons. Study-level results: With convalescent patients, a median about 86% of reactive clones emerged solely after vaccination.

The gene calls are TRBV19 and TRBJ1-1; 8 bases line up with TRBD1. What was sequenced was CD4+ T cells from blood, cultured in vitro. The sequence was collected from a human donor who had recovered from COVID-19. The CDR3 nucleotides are TGTGCCAGTAGTACCTCGGACAGGGTAGCTGAAGCTTTCTTT. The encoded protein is CASSTSDRVAEAFF.